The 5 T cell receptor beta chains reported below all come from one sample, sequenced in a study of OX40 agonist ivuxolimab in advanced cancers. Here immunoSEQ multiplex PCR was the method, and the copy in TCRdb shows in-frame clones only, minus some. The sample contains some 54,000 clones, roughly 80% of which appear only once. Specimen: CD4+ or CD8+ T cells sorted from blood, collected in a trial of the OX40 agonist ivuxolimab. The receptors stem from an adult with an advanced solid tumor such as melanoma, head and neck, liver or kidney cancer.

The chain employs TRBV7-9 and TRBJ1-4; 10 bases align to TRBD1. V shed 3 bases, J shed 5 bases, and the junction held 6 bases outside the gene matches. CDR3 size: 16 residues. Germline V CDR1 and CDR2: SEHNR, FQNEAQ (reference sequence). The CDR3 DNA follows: TGTGCCAGCAGCTTCGATCCGGGACAGGGGAATGAAAAACTGTTTTTT. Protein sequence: CASSFDPGQGNEKLFF.

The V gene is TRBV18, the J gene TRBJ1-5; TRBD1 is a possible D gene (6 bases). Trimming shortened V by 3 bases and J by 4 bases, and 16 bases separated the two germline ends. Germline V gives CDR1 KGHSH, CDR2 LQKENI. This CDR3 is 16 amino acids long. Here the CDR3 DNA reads TGTGCCAGCTCACCCGCCCCCCAGGGGACGAATCAGCCCCAGCATTTT. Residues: CASSPAPQGTNQPQHF.

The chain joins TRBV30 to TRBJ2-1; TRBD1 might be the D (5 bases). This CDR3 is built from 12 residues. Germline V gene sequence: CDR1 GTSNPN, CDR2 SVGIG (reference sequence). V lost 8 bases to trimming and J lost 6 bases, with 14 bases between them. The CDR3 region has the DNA TGTGCCGGTCAGGGCTTTATCAATGAGCAGTTCTTC. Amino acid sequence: CAGQGFINEQFF.

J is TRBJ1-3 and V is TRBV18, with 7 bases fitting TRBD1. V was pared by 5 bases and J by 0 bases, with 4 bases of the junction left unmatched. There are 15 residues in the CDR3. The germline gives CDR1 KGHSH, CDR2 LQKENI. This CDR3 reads CASSTGDLSGNTIYF. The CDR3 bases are TGTGCCAGCTCAACAGGGGACCTCTCTGGAAACACCATATATTTT.

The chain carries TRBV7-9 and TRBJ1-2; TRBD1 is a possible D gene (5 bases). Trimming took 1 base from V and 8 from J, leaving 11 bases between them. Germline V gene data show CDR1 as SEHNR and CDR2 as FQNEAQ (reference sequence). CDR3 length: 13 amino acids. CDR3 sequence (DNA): TGTGCCAGCAGCTTAGGGGACGCCTACGGCTACACCTTC. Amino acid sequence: CASSLGDAYGYTF.